The 26 T cell receptor beta chains listed next were all sequenced from one sample in a study of cytomegalovirus exposure and HLA in healthy donors. 13 Jbeta primers and 60 Vbeta primers were used for the PCR. Data came from immunoSEQ multiplex PCR; TCRdb stores just in-frame clones and leaves some out. This sample's table has about 160,000 clones. The sample consisted of PBMCs. Source of these receptors: a man under 40 in good health and CMV-seronegative.

The J gene is TRBJ2-2, the V gene TRBV7-9, with 7 bases matching TRBD2. CDR1 is SEHNR and CDR2 is FQNEAQ in the germline V gene (reference sequence). With V trimmed by 1 base and J by 4 bases, 6 bases remained unmatched. The CDR3 is 16 residues long. CDR3 residues: CASSLGLQRGTGELFF. The CDR3 DNA reads as TGTGCCAGCAGCTTAGGTCTGCAGCGGGGCACCGGGGAGCTGTTTTTT.

CDR3 coding DNA: TGCAGCGCCTTCACGAATTGGGGGCGCCTGAACACTGAAGCTTTCTTT. It translates to CSAFTNWGRLNTEAFF. This chain links TRBV29-1 with TRBJ1-1, with TRBD1 as a possible D gene (6 bases). The CDR3 has 16 amino acids. Germline V CDR1 and CDR2: SQVTM, ANQGSEA. V was pared by 7 bases and J by 0 bases, with 21 bases between. Full variable domain (rest looked up from reference TRBV29-1 and TRBJ1-1): SAVISQKPSRDICQRGTSLTIQCQVDSQVTMMFWYRQQPGQSLTLIATANQGSEATYESGFVIDKFPISRPNLTFSTLTVSNMSPEDSSIYLCSAFTNWGRLNTEAFFGQGTRLTVV.

This rearrangement joins TRBV7-3 to TRBJ2-6, with TRBD1 identical over 10 bases. CDR3 length: 17 residues. V lost 8 bases to trimming and J lost 0 bases; unmatched junction nucleotides: 7. Germline V gene sequence: CDR1 SGHTA, CDR2 FQGTGA. CDR3 coding DNA: TGTGCCAGCCGCCGGACAGGGGGAATCTCTGGGGCCAACGTCCTGACTTTC. Its protein is CASRRTGGISGANVLTF.

The chain carries TRBV7-9 and TRBJ2-1; TRBD2 matches at 10 bases. Trimming took 6 bases from V and 1 from J; bases not matched to a gene: 3. Germline V gives CDR1 SEHNR, CDR2 FQNEAQ (reference sequence). The CDR3 length is 15 residues. The CDR3 coding sequence is TGTGCCAGCAGAACTAGCGGGAAATCCTACAATGAGCAGTTCTTC. As protein: CASRTSGKSYNEQFF.

The gene calls are TRBV9 and TRBJ2-1; D is ambiguous. In germline, CDR1 is SGDLS, CDR2 YYNGEE. The CDR3 has 11 residues. V dropped 0 bases and J dropped 8 bases, with 3 bases sitting between them. CDR3 region: CASSVADEQFF. CDR3 bases: TGTGCCAGCAGCGTAGCGGATGAGCAGTTCTTC.

V and J are TRBV4-2 and TRBJ2-7; TRBD2 matches at 10 bases. The CDR3 length is 17 residues. Germline CDR1 is LGHNA and CDR2 is YNFKEQ. V lost 5 bases to trimming and J lost 0 bases; unmatched junction nucleotides: 10. In DNA form, the CDR3 reads TGTGCCAGCAGCTCTAGACTAGCGGGCTCCAACTCCTACGAGCAGTACTTC. Encoded protein: CASSSRLAGSNSYEQYF.

The CDR3 reads CASSIEASGDPDTQYF. The CDR3 DNA is TGTGCCAGTAGTATTGAGGCTAGCGGAGACCCGGATACGCAGTATTTT. The chain carries TRBV19 and TRBJ2-3; 7 bases are shared with TRBD2. Germline CDR1 LNHDA, CDR2 SQIVND (reference sequence). This CDR3 has 16 residues. Trimming took 3 bases from V and 6 from J; bases not matched to a gene: 12.

V and J are TRBV18 and TRBJ1-3; 8 nucleotides match TRBD1. This CDR3 spans 17 amino acids. Germline V lookup: CDR1 KGHSH, CDR2 LQKENI. The V segment lost 0 bases and the J segment 0 bases; nucleotides outside the gene matches: 4. The CDR3 spells CASSPPLGQDSGNTIYF. Here the CDR3 DNA reads TGTGCCAGCTCACCACCCTTGGGACAGGACTCTGGAAACACCATATATTTT.

The rearrangement joins TRBV4-2 to TRBJ2-2; D is ambiguous. CDR3 size: 13 residues. The V gene's germline CDR1 is LGHNA and CDR2 YNFKEQ. Between the trimmed V and J ends, which lost 0 bases and 7 bases, there was a span of 6 bases. The CDR3 is CASSQDRVGELFF. For the CDR3, the DNA is TGTGCCAGCAGCCAAGACCGCGTCGGGGAGCTGTTTTTT.

The gene calls are TRBV18 and TRBJ2-2, with TRBD2 matching over 10 bases. Trimming took 3 bases from V and 7 from J; bases not matched to a gene: 8. In germline, CDR1 is KGHSH, CDR2 LQKENI. The CDR3 is 16 residues long. The CDR3 loop reads CASSPSLAGASGELFF. The DNA of the CDR3 is TGTGCCAGCTCACCCAGCCTAGCGGGAGCCAGCGGGGAGCTGTTTTTT.

The J gene is TRBJ1-2, the V gene TRBV5-1; weak D call: TRBD1 (6 bases). The CDR3 consists of 15 residues. CDR1 and CDR2 (germline): SGHRS, YFSETQ. Trimming removed 7 bases from V and 4 bases from J, with 20 bases in between. The DNA for the CDR3 is TGCGCCAGCCACTCGGGGGGCAGCGAGATCTATGGCTACACCTTC. Translated, it gives CASHSGGSEIYGYTF.

V and J are TRBV5-1 and TRBJ1-4, with 7 positions matching TRBD1. This CDR3 contains 15 residues. Germline V gene lookup returns CDR1 SGHRS and CDR2 YFSETQ. The ends lost 4 bases at V and 3 bases at J; junction bases unmatched: 6. CDR3 residues: CASSLQGVANEKLFF. The CDR3 DNA follows: TGCGCCAGCAGCCTCCAGGGGGTCGCTAATGAAAAACTGTTTTTT.

The V call is TRBV7-6, the J call TRBJ2-1; TRBD2 matches 11 bases. This CDR3 is built from 16 residues. Germline V CDR1 and CDR2: SGHVS, FNYEAQ. Trimming cost V 4 bases and J 4 bases; bases outside gene matches: 6. CDR3 nucleotides: TGTGCCAGCAGCTCGACTCGGACTAGCGGGTACAATGAGCAGTTCTTC. Translated, it gives CASSSTRTSGYNEQFF.

The chain is built from TRBV19 and TRBJ1-5, with D uncertain. The germline CDR1 and CDR2 sequences are LNHDA and SQIVND (reference sequence). This CDR3 has 16 amino acids. V lost 3 bases and J 3 bases, leaving 15 bases between the germline ends. The CDR3 loop reads CASSIARQAFNQPQHF. The CDR3 nucleotides are TGTGCCAGTAGTATCGCAAGACAAGCTTTCAATCAGCCCCAGCATTTT. Complete variable domain (other parts from reference TRBV19 and TRBJ1-5): DGGITQSPKYLFRKEGQNVTLSCEQNLNHDAMYWYRQDPGQGLRLIYYSQIVNDFQKGDIAEGYSVSREKKESFPLTVTSAQKNPTAFYLCASSIARQAFNQPQHFGDGTRLSIL.

The V call is TRBV5-1, the J call TRBJ1-6; 7 bases match TRBD1. Germline V lookup: CDR1 SGHRS, CDR2 YFSETQ. This CDR3 contains 17 residues. J lost 0 bases, V lost 0 bases, and 3 bases had no gene match. CDR3 protein: CASSLGQGGSYNSPLHF. The DNA of the CDR3 is TGCGCCAGCAGCTTGGGACAGGGAGGCTCCTATAATTCACCCCTCCACTTT.

The chain joins TRBV5-5 to TRBJ1-3; D is ambiguous. This CDR3 comprises 15 residues. The germline gives CDR1 SGHKS, CDR2 YYEKEE (reference sequence). Trimming removed 4 bases at V and 0 bases at J, with 11 bases between. DNA of the CDR3: TGTGCCAGCAGCATTGACACACTCTCTGGAAACACCATATATTTT. Its translation is CASSIDTLSGNTIYF.

DNA for the CDR3: TGTGCCATCAGGGAGACAGGGGCCGGCTCTGGAAACACCATATATTTT. Amino acids: CAIRETGAGSGNTIYF. The V gene is TRBV10-3, the J gene TRBJ1-3; 8 nucleotides match TRBD1. Germline CDR1 ENHRY, CDR2 SYGVKD. V shed 6 bases, J shed 0 bases, and the junction held 7 bases outside the gene matches. The CDR3 spans 16 residues.

The DNA of the CDR3 is TGTGCCAGCAGCCAACAGCCCACGGGAGAGTTTCACGAGCAGTACTTC. Translation gives CASSQQPTGEFHEQYF. The chain recombines TRBV4-2 with TRBJ2-7, with TRBD2 as a possible D gene (6 bases). Germline V gene lookup returns CDR1 LGHNA and CDR2 YNFKEQ. The CDR3 has 16 amino acids. V was trimmed by 2 bases and J by 5 bases, leaving 19 bases between them.

V and J are TRBV7-3 and TRBJ2-5, with 9 nucleotides matching TRBD2. Germline values: CDR1 SGHTA, CDR2 FQGTGA. The V segment lost 2 bases and the J segment 1 base; nucleotides outside the gene matches: 2. The CDR3 is 15 residues long. This CDR3 reads CASSLAGGGQETQYF. The CDR3 bases are TGTGCCAGCAGCTTAGCGGGAGGGGGCCAAGAGACCCAGTACTTC.

The chain recombines TRBV19 with TRBJ2-2, with D possibly TRBD2 on 7 matching bases. CDR3 length: 14 residues. The germline CDR1 and CDR2 sequences are LNHDA and SQIVND (reference sequence). V was cut by 7 bases and J by 4 bases, with 13 bases left in between. In DNA, the CDR3 is TGTGCCAGTACCGGAGGGGGGGTCACCGGGGAGCTGTTTTTT. Amino acid sequence: CASTGGGVTGELFF.

The V gene is TRBV6-6, the J gene TRBJ1-1; tentative D call: TRBD1 (5 bases). Germline CDR1 and CDR2: MNHNY and SVGAGI (reference sequence). V lost 7 bases, J lost 1 base, and 16 bases lay in between. CDR3 length: 15 amino acids. The CDR3 loop is CASKEPGQGNTEAFF. In nucleotides, the CDR3 is TGTGCCAGCAAGGAGCCAGGGCAGGGGAACACTGAAGCTTTCTTT.

The genes are TRBV11-3 and TRBJ2-7; D is possibly TRBD2 (6 bases). The germline CDR1 and CDR2 sequences are SGHNT and YENEEA. Trimming took off 1 base at V and 6 bases at J, with 16 bases between the two ends. This CDR3 contains 15 residues. CDR3 nucleotides: TGTGCCAGCAGCTTAGGTGGCGGGAATTTGGGCGAGCAGTACTTC. Its protein product is CASSLGGGNLGEQYF.

The CDR3 region is CASSSTQGPYEQYF. The CDR3 bases are TGTGCCAGCAGCTCCACCCAGGGGCCCTACGAGCAGTACTTC. J is TRBJ2-7 and V is TRBV11-2, with D possibly TRBD1 on 6 matching bases. V shed 4 bases and J shed 2 bases, with 12 bases lying between them. Germline assignment: CDR1 SGHAT and CDR2 FQNNGV. There are 14 residues in the CDR3.

This chain uses TRBV19 with TRBJ2-1; D is perhaps TRBD2 (5 bases). V gave up 5 bases and J gave up 0 bases, with 14 bases separating them. The CDR3 is made up of 16 amino acids. The germline gives CDR1 LNHDA, CDR2 SQIVND (reference sequence). CDR3 coding DNA: TGTGCCAGTAGTTTATTAGCGTTGAGCTCCTACAATGAGCAGTTCTTC. Amino acid sequence: CASSLLALSSYNEQFF.

The chain links TRBV9 to TRBJ2-2; TRBD2 matches 7 bases. V shed 3 bases and J 4 bases; nucleotides not matched to a gene: 12. CDR3 length: 17 amino acids. Germline CDR1 is SGDLS and CDR2 is YYNGEE. CDR3 coding DNA: TGTGCCAGCAGCGACGAAGGACTAGATGTAGGCACCGGGGAGCTGTTTTTT. Translation gives CASSDEGLDVGTGELFF.

This chain's CDR3 is CASSPGLAGDNEQFF. The CDR3 bases are TGCGCCAGCAGCCCGGGACTAGCGGGGGACAATGAGCAGTTCTTC. This chain joins TRBV10-1 and TRBJ2-1; 14 bases fit TRBD2. This CDR3 is 15 amino acids long. CDR1 and CDR2 (germline): WNHNN, SYGVQD (reference sequence). With 6 bases clipped from V and 5 bases from J, the junction kept 3 bases outside the gene matches.